These 15 T cell receptor beta chains came from one sample sequenced in a study of post-analysis software for immune sequencing data. Points from the study as a whole: TRBV5-6, TRBV5-1 and TRBV20-1 belonged to a set of about 5 TRBV segments that were more frequent in patients than controls.

Researchers reported that TCR beta cDNA libraries carried unique molecular identifiers. TCRdb fed the PCR reads into MiXCR, producing one record per CDR3 protein. The sample records approximately 770,000 distinct CDR3 sequences, roughly 46% being singletons. These receptors have no identified antigens. The sequenced sample consisted of blood. The receptor set was obtained from a girl aged 5 to 17 with multiple sclerosis.

The chain recombines TRBV6-5 with TRBJ2-6; 8 nucleotides agree with TRBD1. The CDR3 extends over 20 amino acids. The V segment lost 2 bases and the J segment 4 bases; nucleotides outside the gene matches: 16. Germline-derived CDR1 and CDR2 are MNHEY and SVGAGI. CDR3 sequence (DNA): TGTGCCAGCAGTTACCAACCTTACGACAGGGGAATCTCCGGGGCCAACGTCCTGACTTTC. Protein sequence: CASSYQPYDRGISGANVLTF.

The rearrangement uses TRBV10-3 and TRBJ1-1; tentatively, D is TRBD1 (5 bases). The V and J ends lost 11 bases and 5 bases respectively, with 18 bases between them. The CDR3 has 13 residues. Germline CDR1 reads ENHRY; CDR2 reads SYGVKD. CDR3: CAAGGEWGTEAFF. The CDR3 bases are TGTGCCGCTGGGGGGGAGTGGGGAACTGAAGCTTTCTTT.

This clonotype has only a few counts. This chain uses TRBV12-3 or TRBV12-4 with TRBJ2-7, with 7 bases lining up with TRBD1. The tail of the sequence fits TRBJ2-5 better, so the J call may be wrong. There are 15 residues in the CDR3. CDR3 loop: CASSFFTGTEETQYF. The DNA for the CDR3 is TGTGCCAGCAGTTTTTTCACCGGGACAGAAGAGACCCAGTACTTC.

In its sample, this clonotype was seen a few times. The chain joins TRBV20-1 to TRBJ2-7, with a possible D match to TRBD2 (6 bases). Germline loops: CDR1 DFQATT, CDR2 SNEGSKA (reference sequence). CDR3 length equals 16 residues. The V end lost 0 bases, the J end lost 0 bases, and 15 bases lay between the germline ends. For the CDR3, the DNA is TGCAGTGCTAGAGATGAATTAGGGACTGGCTCCTACGAGCAGTACTTC. This sequence encodes CSARDELGTGSYEQYF.

This clonotype was counted a few times. The chain recombines TRBV3-1 with TRBJ2-6; tentatively, D is TRBD2 (6 bases). The length of the CDR3 is 14 residues. Trimming left V 4 bases short and J 3 bases short, with 7 bases between. Germline loops: CDR1 LGHDT, CDR2 YNNKEL (reference sequence). CDR3 residues: CASSPEGGANVLTF. Here the CDR3 DNA reads TGTGCCAGCAGCCCGGAGGGTGGGGCCAACGTCCTGACTTTC.

The chain is built from TRBV29-1 and TRBJ2-1; D may be TRBD1 or TRBD2 (5 bases each). V gave up 3 bases and J gave up 10 bases, with 16 bases separating them. This CDR3 is built from 13 residues. Germline CDR1 reads SQVTM; CDR2 reads ANQGSEA. The CDR3, as DNA: TGCAGCGTTGATTGGCAGGGTAGGGACGAGCAGTTCTTC. Its translation is CSVDWQGRDEQFF.

This chain uses TRBV5-6 with TRBJ2-7; D might be TRBD1 (5 bases). Germline CDR1 is SGHDT and CDR2 is YYEEEE. The CDR3 covers 13 residues. With 0 bases removed from V and 5 bases from J, the gap between germline ends came to 9 bases. CDR3 loop: CASSLVAGNEQYF. The CDR3 nucleotides read TGTGCCAGCAGCTTGGTGGCAGGGAACGAGCAGTACTTC.

This clonotype occurred once. The chain uses TRBV12-3 or TRBV12-4 and TRBJ1-2; the D is unclear. This CDR3 has 14 amino acids. V lost 5 bases and J lost 2, with 12 bases in between. In DNA, the CDR3 is TGTGCCAGCAGTCGATACCGCCGGAACTATGGCTACACCTTC. This translates into CASSRYRRNYGYTF.

This rearrangement joins TRBV6-2 or TRBV6-3 to TRBJ2-7; TRBD2 agrees at 7 bases. Losses at the gene ends were 7 bases for V and 3 bases for J; bases not matched to a gene: 9. Per germline, CDR1 MNHEY and CDR2 SVGEGT. The CDR3 length is 14 residues. CDR3 sequence (DNA): TGTGCCAGCACGCGGACTAGTTCAGTCTACGAGCAGTACTTC. This translates into CASTRTSSVYEQYF.

The chain is built from TRBV20-1 and TRBJ2-1; a possible D gene is TRBD1 (6 bases). V was pared by 0 bases and J by 5 bases, with 11 bases between. Germline CDR1 DFQATT, CDR2 SNEGSKA (reference sequence). CDR3 length: 14 residues. The CDR3 DNA sequence: TGCAGTGCTAGAGATTCAGGGGACCACAATGAGCAGTTCTTC. This sequence encodes CSARDSGDHNEQFF.

The table lists this clonotype with many counts. The chain recombines TRBV5-4 with TRBJ2-3; no reliable D call. Trimming cost V 3 bases and J 2 bases, with 7 bases left between them. The CDR3 is 13 residues long. Germline CDR1 and CDR2: SGHNT and YYREEE (reference sequence). Written as DNA, the CDR3 is TGTGCCAGCAGCTGGCTGTCCACAGATACGCAGTATTTT. Protein: CASSWLSTDTQYF.

J is TRBJ1-5 and V is TRBV4-1; D is perhaps TRBD1 (6 bases). Trimming stripped 1 base from V and 6 bases from J, with 13 bases between. The CDR3 length is 15 residues. Germline V lookup: CDR1 MGHRA, CDR2 YSYEKL. CDR3: CASSQGEGGSQPQHF. The CDR3 nucleotides are TGCGCCAGCAGCCAAGGGGAGGGGGGGAGTCAGCCCCAGCATTTT.

This clonotype was observed a few times. The gene calls are TRBV7-2 and TRBJ2-7; TRBD1 agrees at 8 bases. Germline CDR1 reads SGHTA; CDR2 reads FQGNSA. V was pared by 1 base and J by 2 bases, with 7 bases of the junction left unmatched. This CDR3 contains 16 residues. Here the CDR3 reads CASSLGGTGPPYEQYF. The CDR3 region has the DNA TGTGCCAGCAGCTTAGGGGGGACAGGACCACCCTACGAGCAGTACTTC.

This clonotype was counted once. This may be a read error: a much more frequent sequence differs by one nucleotide. This chain uses TRBV6-1 with TRBJ2-1, with 7 bases that match TRBD2. The J call may be mistaken, given a closer DNA end match to TRBJ2-7. This CDR3 has 13 amino acids. Germline CDR1 MNHNS, CDR2 SASEGT. CDR3 loop: CASSSSQRDSQYF. DNA for the CDR3: TGTGCCAGCAGTTCCTCACAGCGGGACTCGCAGTACTTC.

This chain links TRBV5-1 with TRBJ2-1, with 7 positions matching TRBD1. V shed 4 bases, J shed 8 bases, and the junction held 12 bases outside the gene matches. This CDR3 has 15 amino acids. The germline gives CDR1 SGHRS, CDR2 YFSETQ. CDR3 bases: TGCGCCAGCAGCGGCTCGGAGACAGGGACCTATGAGCAGTTCTTC. Translating gives CASSGSETGTYEQFF.